The 19 T cell receptor beta chains below come from one sample, sequenced in a study of naive and memory T cell subsets. Study-level findings and limits: Naive repertoires, especially CD8, held a few larger clonotypes, possibly memory cells re-expressing CD45RA.

No antigens are known for them. Both TRBC1 and TRBC2 were covered by a beta constant-region primer of two equimolar oligonucleotides. Ligated cDNA was amplified by four rounds of PCR with nested alpha and beta constant-region primers and SP2. TCRdb passed the UMI-ligation and nested PCR reads through MiXCR, listing each CDR3 protein once. The table has over 130,000 distinct CDR3 sequences, 15% to 20% seen once; the top ten hold approximately 0.63%. Sequences were obtained from naive CD8+ T cells from blood. All receptors derive from a human donor in good health.

In this sample, this clonotype turned up a few times. The chain has TRBV6-1 and TRBJ2-7; D is ambiguous. Trimming removed 3 bases at V and 4 bases at J, with 1 base between. Germline CDR1 reads MNHNS; CDR2 reads SASEGT. The CDR3 runs to 10 residues. The CDR3 is CASSEYEQYF. The CDR3 DNA is TGTGCCAGCAGTGAGTACGAGCAGTACTTC.

This clonotype showed up just a few times. The rearrangement joins TRBV28 to TRBJ2-7, with 7 positions matching TRBD1. The CDR3 is 16 amino acids. Trimming cost V 3 bases and J 1 base; bases outside gene matches: 9. CDR1 and CDR2 from the germline V gene are MDHEN and SYDVKM. CDR3 residues: CASSFPRQGKSYEQYF. CDR3 DNA sequence: TGTGCCAGCAGTTTCCCACGACAGGGCAAATCCTACGAGCAGTACTTC. Filled out from reference TRBV28 and TRBJ2-7, the complete variable domain reads DVKVTQSSRYLVKRTGEKVFLECVQDMDHENMFWYRQDPGLGLRLIYFSYDVKMKEKGDIPEGYSVSREKKERFSLILESASTNQTSMYLCASSFPRQGKSYEQYFGPGTRLTVT.

The chain is built from TRBV28 and TRBJ2-7, with D perhaps matching TRBD2 (6 bases). Between the trimmed V and J ends, which lost 4 bases and 8 bases, there was a span of 24 bases. This CDR3 is built from 16 residues. Germline-derived CDR1 and CDR2 are MDHEN and SYDVKM. The CDR3 nucleotides are TGTGCCAGCAGTTCCCCCCCGGAGGGGCCCCATATCCAGCAGTACTTC. This sequence encodes CASSSPPEGPHIQQYF. The entire variable domain, with the rest obtained from reference TRBV28 and TRBJ2-7, is as follows: DVKVTQSSRYLVKRTGEKVFLECVQDMDHENMFWYRQDPGLGLRLIYFSYDVKMKEKGDIPEGYSVSREKKERFSLILESASTNQTSMYLCASSSPPEGPHIQQYFGPGTRLTVT.

This chain uses TRBV29-1 with TRBJ2-7; weak D call: TRBD2 (6 bases). There are 12 residues in the CDR3. Trimming removed 4 bases from V and 6 bases from J, with 13 bases in between. CDR1 is SQVTM and CDR2 is ANQGSEA in the germline V gene. CDR3 residues: CSVGGRQLEQYF. CDR3 DNA sequence: TGCAGCGTTGGAGGGAGGCAGCTCGAGCAGTACTTC.

This clonotype was recorded a few times. This chain connects TRBV6-1 to TRBJ2-5; no definite D call. The ends were cut back, 4 bases at V and 2 bases at J, with 8 bases in the middle. Germline CDR1 MNHNS, CDR2 SASEGT. The CDR3 is made up of 13 amino acids. CDR3 DNA sequence: TGTGCCAGCAGTGGCCCCGAACAAGAGACCCAGTACTTC. This encodes CASSGPEQETQYF.

This clonotype was recorded a few times. The chain couples TRBV6-5 to TRBJ2-7; D possibly matches TRBD1 or TRBD2 (6 bases each). Germline assignment: CDR1 MNHEY and CDR2 SVGAGI. CDR3 length: 14 residues. The V end was cut by 3 bases, the J end by 6 bases, with 15 bases between. The CDR3 region is CASSYGGPGGEQYF. CDR3 sequence (DNA): TGTGCCAGCAGTTATGGGGGGCCCGGAGGCGAGCAGTACTTC.

This chain uses TRBV28 with TRBJ2-1, with TRBD2 identical over 7 bases. The CDR3 has 14 amino acids. V lost 6 bases, J lost 5 bases, and 7 bases stayed unmatched. Germline V lookup: CDR1 MDHEN, CDR2 SYDVKM. This CDR3 is CASSHTGTNNEQFF. The CDR3 DNA is TGTGCCAGCAGCCACACCGGGACTAACAATGAGCAGTTCTTC.

The chain couples TRBV27 to TRBJ2-3; D gene uncertain. This CDR3 has 16 amino acids. Germline assignment: CDR1 MNHEY and CDR2 SMNVEV (reference sequence). Trimming pared 0 bases from V and 2 bases from J, leaving 12 bases between. The CDR3, as DNA: TGTGCCAGCAGTTTATCCCCAACCGTACTCACAGATACGCAGTATTTT. Translated: CASSLSPTVLTDTQYF.

This clonotype was detected only once. The gene calls are TRBV2 and TRBJ2-3; 16 nucleotides match TRBD2. The length of the CDR3 is 17 residues. V trimming: 6 bases; J trimming: 0 bases; junction bases outside the gene matches: 3. The germline gives CDR1 SNHLY, CDR2 FYNNEI. Here the CDR3 reads CASSGTSGRASTDTQYF. CDR3 coding DNA: TGTGCCAGCAGCGGGACTAGCGGGAGGGCTAGCACAGATACGCAGTATTTT.

The chain couples TRBV27 to TRBJ1-1; D not resolved. The V gene lost 5 bases and the J gene lost 1 base, with 11 bases spanning the gap. The CDR3 spans 14 residues. Germline CDR1 and CDR2: MNHEY and SMNVEV (reference sequence). CDR3 bases: TGTGCCAGCAGTGGTGGTCGAGGGAACACTGAAGCTTTCTTT. It translates to CASSGGRGNTEAFF.

This clonotype showed up just a few times. The J gene is TRBJ2-3, the V gene TRBV4-3, with a weak D call TRBD1 (7 bases). CDR1 is LGHNA and CDR2 is YSLEER in the germline V gene. The CDR3 totals 15 residues. Between the trimmed V and J ends, which lost 3 bases and 5 bases, there was a span of 15 bases. The DNA of the CDR3 is TGCGCCAGCAGCCAGACTAGGGGGCCGGGAGATACGCAGTATTTT. This gives the protein CASSQTRGPGDTQYF.

In its sample, this clonotype was seen a few times. The chain employs TRBV28 and TRBJ2-5; 9 bases match TRBD1. The germline V gene has CDR1 MDHEN and CDR2 SYDVKM. The V segment lost 10 bases and the J segment 5 bases; nucleotides outside the gene matches: 8. The CDR3 spans 13 residues. The CDR3: CAIRDRVRETQYF. The CDR3 nucleotides are TGTGCCATCCGGGACAGGGTTCGGGAGACCCAGTACTTC.

The genes are TRBV7-8 and TRBJ2-1; D could derive from TRBD1 or TRBD2 (5 bases each). Germline assignment: CDR1 SGHVS and CDR2 FQNEAQ. V lost 1 base and J 9 bases, leaving 19 bases between the germline ends. This CDR3 has 16 amino acids. CDR3 in amino acids: CASSLVTGTGPTEQFF. The DNA for the CDR3 is TGTGCCAGCAGCTTAGTCACCGGGACGGGACCGACTGAGCAGTTCTTC.

The rearrangement joins TRBV13 to TRBJ1-1; a possible D gene is TRBD1 (6 bases). Germline V CDR1 and CDR2: PRHDT, FYEKMQ (reference sequence). Trimming cost V 8 bases and J 1 base, with 17 bases left between them. The CDR3 is 15 amino acids. This CDR3 reads CASHILAGENTEAFF. The CDR3 DNA sequence: TGTGCCAGCCATATCTTGGCAGGGGAGAACACTGAAGCTTTCTTT.

This clonotype was observed a few times. In nucleotides, the CDR3 is TGCAGCGTTTTTCAGGGCACCCCCACCGGGGAGCTGTTTTTT. Its protein is CSVFQGTPTGELFF. J is TRBJ2-2 and V is TRBV29-1, with a weak D call TRBD1 (5 bases). Between the trimmed V and J ends, which lost 5 bases and 4 bases, there was a span of 14 bases. This CDR3 region has 14 residues. CDR1 and CDR2 (germline): SQVTM, ANQGSEA.

The chain joins TRBV12-3 or TRBV12-4 to TRBJ2-1, with 9 bases aligning to TRBD1. The CDR3 runs 13 residues. With 6 bases clipped from V and 4 bases from J, the junction kept 1 base outside the gene matches. Written as DNA, the CDR3 is TGTGCCAGCAGGGGGACAGGGTACAATGAGCAGTTCTTC. As protein: CASRGTGYNEQFF.

A few counts support this clonotype. The chain has TRBV20-1 and TRBJ1-1, with D tentatively TRBD1 (5 bases). CDR1 and CDR2 from the germline V gene are DFQATT and SNEGSKA (reference sequence). V was cut by 5 bases and J by 5 bases, with 21 bases left in between. This CDR3 region has 15 residues. This CDR3 is CSAPVWEGRGTEAFF. CDR3 DNA sequence: TGCAGTGCTCCTGTCTGGGAGGGACGGGGGACTGAAGCTTTCTTT.

This clonotype came up many times. The rearrangement joins TRBV5-6 to TRBJ2-3; D possibly uses TRBD1 or TRBD2 (5 bases each). Germline loops: CDR1 SGHDT, CDR2 YYEEEE. This CDR3 contains 15 residues. The ends were cut back, 4 bases at V and 3 bases at J, with 15 bases in the middle. The CDR3 DNA follows: TGTGCCAGCAGCCTACCCAGGGAGTCGACAGATACGCAGTATTTT. Its protein is CASSLPRESTDTQYF.

Only a few counts were recorded for this clonotype. The chain links TRBV7-2 to TRBJ2-7; D is perhaps TRBD1 or TRBD2 (5 bases each). The CDR3 extends over 14 amino acids. Trimming took 3 bases from V and 2 from J, leaving 11 bases between them. Per germline, CDR1 SGHTA and CDR2 FQGNSA. In DNA, the CDR3 is TGTGCCAGCAGCTTGGGGCTAGCCCCCTACGAGCAGTACTTC. Its translation is CASSLGLAPYEQYF.